This T cell receptor beta chain came from a study of T-cell reconstitution after alpha-beta-depleted transplantation in children. Findings of the study overall: The study traced high day-60 TCRbeta diversity in some patients to surviving recipient T cells and thymic progenitors. It was reported that alpha-beta T cells came from several hundred expanded graft clones (about two months after transplant). Newly made T cells mostly supplied T-cell counts and diversity one year after transplant.

A TCRbeta library incorporating unique molecular identifiers was prepared. One entry per CDR3 protein results from TCRdb running MiXCR on the PCR reads. The profile shows fewer than 550,000 distinct CDR3 sequences, over 9.5% of them singletons. There are a few counts of this clonotype. What it binds is not known. Looked up from germline, CDR1 is SQVTM and CDR2 is ANQGSEA. The junction had 6 bases not matched to a gene; V was cut back by 4 bases and J by 6 bases. The CDR3 has 12 amino acids. This TCR came from a female patient aged 2-9 years who had a stem cell transplant for aplastic anemia, so the T cells may come from the graft donor. The input for sequencing was PBMCs, mostly from graft donor cells, taken 180 days after TCRalphabeta/CD19-depleted stem cell transplant. This rearrangement joins TRBV29-1 to TRBJ2-7; TRBD1 agrees at 7 bases. The CDR3 reads CSVGLQGVEQYF. CDR3 in DNA: TGCAGCGTTGGCTTGCAGGGGGTCGAGCAGTACTTC.